This T cell receptor beta chain is drawn from a study of shared clonotypes between healthy human individuals. General study points: A small donor pool kept down the genetic and exposure-history diversity that was represented. The naive CD4 repertoires of a few donors were compared, and around 5% of clonotypes were shared.

Regarding this clone: As yet, its antigen is unknown.

Positive CCR7 selection of CD45RO-negative cells yielded the naive CD8 cells, and terminally differentiated effector memory CD45RA+ cells were excluded. Clones were read by immunoSEQ multiplex PCR, and TCRdb kept only the in-frame ones, dropping some. The profile shows 660,000 or so clones, approximately 96% of them singletons. Trimming cost V 3 bases and J 4 bases; bases outside gene matches: 2. The CDR3 is 14 residues long. Germline CDR1 and CDR2: LNHNV and YYDKDF (reference sequence). V and J are TRBV15 and TRBJ1-5, with 8 bases fitting TRBD1. This receptor was taken from a woman between 25 and 40 years old in good health. Sequencing was carried out using naive CD8+ T cells sorted from blood. The CDR3 nucleotides are TGTGCCACCAGCAGTGACAGGGGAAATCAGCCCCAGCATTTT. This encodes CATSSDRGNQPQHF.